The 30 T cell receptor beta chains below were found in one sample sequenced in a study of cytomegalovirus exposure and HLA in healthy donors. The PCR ran on 60 Vbeta and 13 Jbeta primers. Measured with immunoSEQ multiplex PCR; TCRdb has only the in-frame clones, and not every one. Among 65,000 to 80,000 clones, about 81% were seen once, and the ten largest hold around 9.3%. The specimen sequenced was PBMCs. All receptors derive from a woman aged 40-49 years in good health and CMV-seropositive.

J is TRBJ2-7 and V is TRBV28, with TRBD1 as a possible D gene (6 bases). V lost 5 bases and J lost 4, with 9 bases in between. This CDR3 region has 12 residues. CDR1 and CDR2 from the germline V gene are MDHEN and SYDVKM. CDR3 nucleotide sequence: TGTGCCAGCAGTAGAGGGGGTTACGAGCAGTACTTC. It specifies CASSRGGYEQYF.

This clone was recorded a few times. This chain uses TRBV30 with TRBJ2-1; 9 bases are a match to TRBD2. V shed 0 bases and J 4 bases; nucleotides not matched to a gene: 7. The CDR3 sequence is 16 residues long. Germline V lookup: CDR1 GTSNPN, CDR2 SVGIG (reference sequence). CDR3 sequence (DNA): TGTGCCTGGAGTGTAGAAGGCAGCGGGGGGTACAATGAGCAGTTCTTC. Protein: CAWSVEGSGGYNEQFF. The complete variable domain, with remaining parts taken from reference TRBV30 and TRBJ2-1, reads SQTIHQWPATLVQPVGSPLSLECTVEGTSNPNLYWYRQAAGRGLQLLFYSVGIGQISSEVPQNLSASRPQDRQFILSSKKLLLSDSGFYLCAWSVEGSGGYNEQFFGPGTRLTVL.

The V gene is TRBV18, the J gene TRBJ2-5; 7 nucleotides align to TRBD1. With 0 bases clipped from V and 5 bases from J, the junction kept 9 bases outside the gene matches. Germline CDR1 KGHSH, CDR2 LQKENI. The CDR3 is 16 residues long. CDR3 region: CASSPPGRGSGETQYF. The CDR3 DNA reads as TGTGCCAGCTCACCACCAGGCAGGGGGTCGGGCGAGACCCAGTACTTC.

The count of this clone is one. The rearrangement links TRBV9 to TRBJ2-3, with 9 nucleotides matching TRBD2. Germline loops: CDR1 SGDLS, CDR2 YYNGEE. Trimming removed 1 base from V and 1 base from J; junction bases left unmatched: 4. The CDR3 contains 16 residues. The chain's CDR3 is CASSVSGGRGTDTQYF. The CDR3 DNA is TGTGCCAGCAGCGTAAGCGGGGGGCGGGGCACAGATACGCAGTATTTT. Combining the CDR3 with reference TRBV9 and TRBJ2-3 gives the whole variable domain DSGVTQTPKHLITATGQRVTLRCSPRSGDLSVYWYQQSLDQGLQFLIQYYNGEERAKGNILERFSAQQFPDLHSELNLSSLELGDSALYFCASSVSGGRGTDTQYFGPGTRLTVL.

This clone was seen only a few times. The chain recombines TRBV30 with TRBJ2-7; the match to TRBD1 covers 9 bases. Germline V gene sequence: CDR1 GTSNPN, CDR2 SVGIG (reference sequence). The CDR3 has 13 amino acids. Germline trimming cut 2 bases from V and 6 bases from J; bases unmatched to any gene: 5. The CDR3 protein is CAWSLDRGGEQYF. The CDR3 coding sequence is TGTGCCTGGAGTCTGGACAGGGGTGGCGAGCAGTACTTC.

This clone appeared a few times. This sequence joins TRBV19 and TRBJ2-5, with D possibly matching TRBD2 (5 bases). Per germline, CDR1 LNHDA and CDR2 SQIVND (reference sequence). The CDR3 has 11 amino acids. V was shortened by 5 bases and J by 11 bases, with 12 bases between the two germline ends. CDR3 amino acids: CASSALGEQYF. As DNA, the CDR3 is TGTGCCAGTAGTGCCCTTGGGGAGCAGTACTTC.

This clone turned up a few times. The rearrangement links TRBV7-9 to TRBJ1-2; no reliable D call. Trimming pared 1 base from V and 2 bases from J, leaving 14 bases between. Germline CDR1 is SEHNR and CDR2 is FQNEAQ (reference sequence). The CDR3 covers 16 residues. CDR3 loop: CASSLGAGNGNYGYTF. The CDR3 coding sequence is TGTGCCAGCAGCTTAGGAGCCGGGAACGGAAACTATGGCTACACCTTC.

This clone was observed a single time. DNA for the CDR3: TGCGCCAGCAGCTTGAGACTAGCGGAAGAGACCCAGTACTTC. Translation gives CASSLRLAEETQYF. The V and J genes are TRBV5-1 and TRBJ2-5, with 9 positions matching TRBD2. V lost 1 base and J lost 3; bases outside the gene matches: 1. The length of the CDR3 is 14 residues. Germline CDR1 is SGHRS and CDR2 is YFSETQ.

The chain uses TRBV5-1 and TRBJ1-1; TRBD1 matches 8 bases. V lost 0 bases and J lost 5; bases outside the gene matches: 6. Germline assignment: CDR1 SGHRS and CDR2 YFSETQ. The CDR3 is 15 amino acids. CDR3 amino acids: CASSLDETGDTEAFF. The CDR3 bases are TGCGCCAGCAGCTTGGACGAGACAGGGGATACTGAAGCTTTCTTT.

This clone was picked up a small number of times. CDR3 sequence (DNA): TGTGCCAGCAGCCCGGGCTCGGGGTATGGCTACACCTTC. As protein: CASSPGSGYGYTF. The V and J genes are TRBV6-1 and TRBJ1-2; D unresolved. CDR1 MNHNS and CDR2 SASEGT come from the germline V gene. The V and J ends lost 6 bases and 5 bases respectively, with 13 bases between them. The CDR3 is 13 residues long.

The chain links TRBV5-5 to TRBJ1-2; D gene ambiguous. Trimming pared 7 bases from V and 7 bases from J, leaving 14 bases between. In germline, CDR1 is SGHKS, CDR2 YYEKEE (reference sequence). The CDR3 has 12 residues. This chain's CDR3 is CASGRSSSGYTF. DNA for the CDR3: TGTGCCAGCGGCCGGTCGTCTAGTGGCTACACCTTC.

V gene TRBV6-5 combines with J gene TRBJ1-1; 10 bases fit TRBD1. The ends lost 6 bases at V and 3 bases at J; junction bases unmatched: 4. Germline loops: CDR1 MNHEY, CDR2 SVGAGI. The CDR3 extends over 14 amino acids. CDR3 sequence (DNA): TGTGCCAGCAGCAACGGACAGGGGGACACTGAAGCTTTCTTT. Translated: CASSNGQGDTEAFF.

The CDR3 nucleotides read TGTGCCAGCACCACCAGGTCGGGGGTAGAGACCCAGTACTTC. It is translated as CASTTRSGVETQYF. The chain combines TRBV7-2 with TRBJ2-5, with D maybe TRBD2 (6 bases). Trimming removed 7 bases at V and 4 bases at J, with 16 bases between. The germline gives CDR1 SGHTA, CDR2 FQGNSA. This CDR3 contains 14 residues.

The V call is TRBV28, the J call TRBJ1-6, with 10 bases aligning to TRBD1. CDR1 is MDHEN, CDR2 SYDVKM, per germline. This CDR3 region has 14 residues. V trimming: 6 bases; J trimming: 9 bases; junction bases outside the gene matches: 5. The CDR3: CASSQTGGGSPLHF. CDR3 DNA: TGTGCCAGCAGCCAGACAGGGGGCGGTTCACCCCTCCACTTT.

The J gene is TRBJ1-5, the V gene TRBV27; TRBD1 aligns across 8 bases. Germline loops: CDR1 MNHEY, CDR2 SMNVEV (reference sequence). CDR3 size: 13 residues. J gave up 5 bases and V 10 bases, and 7 bases lay outside the gene matches. The CDR3 loop reads CATRQGPYQPQHF. The CDR3 DNA sequence: TGTGCCACTCGACAGGGGCCCTATCAGCCCCAGCATTTT.

The chain joins TRBV11-2 to TRBJ1-1, with TRBD1 matching 7 bases. Trimming took 2 bases from V and 5 from J; bases not matched to a gene: 2. This CDR3 is built from 13 residues. Germline V gene lookup returns CDR1 SGHAT and CDR2 FQNNGV. CDR3 region: CASSLRQGTEAFF. The DNA for the CDR3 is TGTGCCAGCAGCTTAAGACAGGGAACTGAAGCTTTCTTT.

The chain carries TRBV4-2 and TRBJ1-1, with unresolved D. Trimming shortened V by 0 bases and J by 3 bases, and 11 bases separated the two germline ends. The CDR3 extends over 15 amino acids. The germline V gene encodes CDR1 LGHNA and CDR2 YNFKEQ. The CDR3 reads CASSQDRRRDTEAFF. In nucleotides, the CDR3 is TGTGCCAGCAGCCAAGACCGCAGACGGGACACTGAAGCTTTCTTT.

The chain carries TRBV2 and TRBJ2-7; D is uncertain. The CDR3 extends over 12 amino acids. CDR1 is SNHLY, CDR2 FYNNEI, per germline. Trimming shortened V by 9 bases and J by 10 bases, and 19 bases separated the two germline ends. The CDR3 region has the DNA TGTGCCAGTCAGACTCTTGCCGGTTCACAGTACTTC. Its protein product is CASQTLAGSQYF.

The J gene is TRBJ1-5, the V gene TRBV19; no reliable D call. The germline V and J ends were trimmed by 6 bases and 0 bases, with 6 bases remaining between them. Germline V gene data show CDR1 as LNHDA and CDR2 as SQIVND (reference sequence). CDR3 length equals 13 residues. CDR3 amino acids: CASSTVSNQPQHF. The DNA for the CDR3 is TGTGCCAGTAGCACGGTTAGCAATCAGCCCCAGCATTTT.

By sample share, this clone is medium-sized. The rearrangement joins TRBV7-9 to TRBJ2-7; 7 bases are a match to TRBD2. The CDR3 is made up of 14 amino acids. Unmatched junction bases numbered 6, after V lost 1 base and J lost 6 bases. In germline, CDR1 is SEHNR, CDR2 FQNEAQ (reference sequence). Here the CDR3 DNA reads TGTGCCAGCAGCTTAGTTGGGACTACGAGCGAGCAGTACTTC. It specifies CASSLVGTTSEQYF.

The chain combines TRBV7-7 with TRBJ2-2; 10 bases map to TRBD1. Germline V CDR1 and CDR2: SSHAT, FNYEAQ (reference sequence). V was pared by 5 bases and J by 3 bases, with 3 bases of the junction left unmatched. CDR3 length equals 15 residues. The DNA of the CDR3 is TGTGCCAGCAGCCCGGGGACAGGGGACACCGGGGAGCTGTTTTTT. Translation: CASSPGTGDTGELFF.

This clone has just a few counts. The chain joins TRBV10-3 to TRBJ2-3, with D possibly TRBD2 on 6 matching bases. Per germline, CDR1 ENHRY and CDR2 SYGVKD. The CDR3 totals 15 residues. The V gene lost 7 bases and the J gene lost 3 bases, with 17 bases spanning the gap. Here the CDR3 DNA reads TGTGCCATCACCCCTTGGGGCGGGGAGACAGATACGCAGTATTTT. It translates to CAITPWGGETDTQYF.

The gene calls are TRBV5-1 and TRBJ1-1, with 9 bases identical to TRBD1. Germline V lookup: CDR1 SGHRS, CDR2 YFSETQ. J gave up 0 bases and V 2 bases, and 2 bases lay outside the gene matches. There are 15 residues in the CDR3. The CDR3 nucleotides read TGCGCCAGCAGCTTTGGGACAGGGCTGAACACTGAAGCTTTCTTT. Amino acid sequence: CASSFGTGLNTEAFF.

The chain recombines TRBV29-1 with TRBJ2-2; 7 nucleotides align to TRBD1. The CDR3 length is 15 residues. The V segment lost 4 bases and the J segment 7 bases; nucleotides outside the gene matches: 12. Looked up from germline, CDR1 is SQVTM and CDR2 is ANQGSEA. Written as DNA, the CDR3 is TGCAGCGTTGGGAGGCAGGGGGTGGCTGGCGGGGAGCTGTTTTTT. Amino acids: CSVGRQGVAGGELFF.

The CDR3 sequence is CASSMAGAGNTIYF. The DNA of the CDR3 is TGTGCCAGTAGTATGGCGGGGGCTGGAAACACCATATATTTT. J is TRBJ1-3 and V is TRBV19, with D tentatively TRBD1 (5 bases). Per the germline V gene, CDR1 is LNHDA and CDR2 is SQIVND (reference sequence). This CDR3 region has 14 residues. V was cut by 3 bases and J by 2 bases, with 8 bases left in between. The full variable domain, its missing parts supplied by reference TRBV19 and TRBJ1-3, is DGGITQSPKYLFRKEGQNVTLSCEQNLNHDAMYWYRQDPGQGLRLIYYSQIVNDFQKGDIAEGYSVSREKKESFPLTVTSAQKNPTAFYLCASSMAGAGNTIYFGEGSWLTVV.

J is TRBJ2-7 and V is TRBV28, with 9 bases aligning to TRBD1. The CDR3 extends over 14 amino acids. The V and J ends lost 6 bases and 4 bases, in that order; junction bases with no gene match: 7. The germline CDR1 and CDR2 sequences are MDHEN and SYDVKM. The CDR3 nucleotides read TGTGCCAGCAGATTCACAGGGGGCAGGTACGAGCAGTACTTC. This gives the protein CASRFTGGRYEQYF. The full variable domain, rest sourced from reference TRBV28 and TRBJ2-7, is DVKVTQSSRYLVKRTGEKVFLECVQDMDHENMFWYRQDPGLGLRLIYFSYDVKMKEKGDIPEGYSVSREKKERFSLILESASTNQTSMYLCASRFTGGRYEQYFGPGTRLTVT.

J is TRBJ2-5 and V is TRBV19; TRBD2 matches 9 bases. CDR1 and CDR2 (germline): LNHDA, SQIVND (reference sequence). The V gene end was trimmed by 4 bases and the J gene end by 5 bases; junction bases not matched to a gene: 5. The CDR3 is 14 amino acids. The DNA for the CDR3 is TGTGCCAGTAGTAGCGGGGGGGCCAAGGAGACCCAGTACTTC. Translation gives CASSSGGAKETQYF.

This clone was found a few times. The rearrangement links TRBV5-1 to TRBJ1-1, with D possibly TRBD1 on 6 matching bases. Germline values: CDR1 SGHRS, CDR2 YFSETQ. V lost 7 bases and J lost 3, with 19 bases in between. CDR3 length: 15 amino acids. The CDR3 reads CASRPDLAGDTEAFF. The CDR3 region has the DNA TGCGCCAGCCGCCCTGATCTGGCAGGGGACACTGAAGCTTTCTTT.

J is TRBJ2-7 and V is TRBV29-1, with TRBD1 as a possible D gene (6 bases). In germline, CDR1 is SQVTM, CDR2 ANQGSEA. This CDR3 comprises 13 residues. CDR3 bases: TGCAGTGTTCTGGCAGGGGATGTCCACGAGCAGTACTTC. This sequence encodes CSVLAGDVHEQYF.

The rearrangement links TRBV7-6 to TRBJ1-2; D remains ambiguous. Germline V gene lookup returns CDR1 SGHVS and CDR2 FNYEAQ. Trimming pared 0 bases from V and 4 bases from J, leaving 9 bases between. The CDR3 is 14 amino acids. CDR3 sequence: CASSLAPQIYGYTF. As DNA, the CDR3 is TGTGCCAGCAGCTTAGCACCACAGATCTATGGCTACACCTTC.